What follows are 26 T cell receptor beta chains derived from one specimen sequenced in a study of cytomegalovirus exposure and HLA in healthy donors. PCR primers comprised 60 Vbeta and 13 Jbeta primers. Sequencing was performed with immunoSEQ multiplex PCR; in TCRdb, only in-frame clones are kept and a portion is missing. This table holds about 160,000 clones, about 72% found once. The sequencing input was PBMCs. The source is a male donor in good health and CMV-seronegative.

The chain recombines TRBV27 with TRBJ2-3; D perhaps matches TRBD2 (5 bases). The V gene's germline CDR1 is MNHEY and CDR2 SMNVEV (reference sequence). V lost 6 bases and J lost 2, with 15 bases in between. The CDR3 runs to 15 residues. CDR3 loop: CASSLILRDTDTQYF. The CDR3 DNA reads TGTGCCAGCAGCCTGATCCTCCGGGACACAGATACGCAGTATTTT.

This clone was seen only a few times. The CDR3 DNA follows: TGTGCCAGCAGCTTACCCGGGACTAGCGGGATCAATGAGCAGTTCTTC. Protein product: CASSLPGTSGINEQFF. The V call is TRBV11-3, the J call TRBJ2-1, with TRBD2 matching 13 bases. The CDR3 consists of 16 residues. V was clipped by 2 bases and J by 6 bases; unmatched bases: 4. The germline CDR1 and CDR2 sequences are SGHNT and YENEEA.

This rearrangement joins TRBV27 to TRBJ2-7; 9 nucleotides agree with TRBD1. CDR3 size: 15 residues. The V gene end was trimmed by 5 bases and the J gene end by 1 base; junction bases not matched to a gene: 6. Germline V lookup: CDR1 MNHEY, CDR2 SMNVEV (reference sequence). The CDR3 reads CASSTRDRVSYEQYF. CDR3 sequence (DNA): TGTGCCAGCAGTACCCGGGACAGGGTTTCCTACGAGCAGTACTTC.

In regard to this clone: The same CDR3 also results from other DNA sequences found in this sample. V is TRBV7-9 and J is TRBJ2-7; D not certain. V lost 1 base and J 7 bases, leaving 5 bases between the germline ends. From germline, CDR1 is SEHNR and CDR2 FQNEAQ (reference sequence). This CDR3 contains 11 residues. CDR3: CASSLGREQYF. CDR3 DNA: TGTGCCAGCAGCTTAGGGCGGGAGCAGTACTTC.

The chain combines TRBV4-3 with TRBJ1-1, with 8 nucleotides matching TRBD1. The CDR3 consists of 16 residues. Germline V gives CDR1 LGHNA, CDR2 YSLEER. With 1 base clipped from V and 0 bases from J, the junction kept 4 bases outside the gene matches. The CDR3 loop reads CASSQVQGAMNTEAFF. CDR3 coding DNA: TGCGCCAGCAGCCAAGTCCAGGGGGCGATGAACACTGAAGCTTTCTTT.

This clone was detected only a few times. The chain is built from TRBV29-1 and TRBJ2-5, with 12 bases that match TRBD2. Germline CDR1 reads SQVTM; CDR2 reads ANQGSEA. The ends lost 8 bases at V and 5 bases at J; junction bases unmatched: 9. The CDR3 sequence is 14 residues long. This chain's CDR3 is CSTQRTSGTETQYF. The CDR3 region has the DNA TGCAGCACCCAGAGGACTAGCGGGACCGAGACCCAGTACTTC.

The chain carries TRBV7-8 and TRBJ1-2, with TRBD1 identical over 8 bases. The V gene's germline CDR1 is SGHVS and CDR2 FQNEAQ. J lost 8 bases, V lost 5 bases, and 16 bases had no gene match. The CDR3 totals 16 residues. The CDR3 protein is CASSRERINRGRGYTF. As DNA, the CDR3 is TGTGCCAGCAGCCGTGAACGCATAAACAGGGGGAGAGGCTACACCTTC.

V and J are TRBV29-1 and TRBJ2-3; 12 bases map to TRBD1. Germline CDR1 is SQVTM and CDR2 is ANQGSEA. CDR3 length: 14 residues. V trimming: 7 bases; J trimming: 4 bases; junction bases outside the gene matches: 6. The CDR3 DNA sequence: TGCAGCGGCTCCGGGACAGGGGGCGCAGATACGCAGTATTTT. This translates into CSGSGTGGADTQYF.

The chain links TRBV5-1 to TRBJ2-7; no reliable D call. Germline V gene sequence: CDR1 SGHRS, CDR2 YFSETQ. V was cut by 2 bases and J by 4 bases, with 16 bases left in between. This CDR3 spans 15 amino acids. CDR3 nucleotides: TGCGCCAGCAGCTTCTATAGCCAGTCGAATTACGAGCAGTACTTC. The encoded protein is CASSFYSQSNYEQYF. Using reference TRBV5-1 and TRBJ2-7 for the parts outside the CDR3, the full variable domain is KAGVTQTPRYLIKTRGQQVTLSCSPISGHRSVSWYQQTPGQGLQFLFEYFSETQRNKGNFPGRFSGRQFSNSRSEMNVSTLELGDSALYLCASSFYSQSNYEQYFGPGTRLTVT.

The chain links TRBV29-1 to TRBJ1-2; the D is unclear. This CDR3 spans 13 amino acids. From germline, CDR1 is SQVTM and CDR2 ANQGSEA. With 7 bases removed from V and 8 bases from J, the gap between germline ends came to 20 bases. As DNA, the CDR3 is TGCAGCGCCATGATCCAGGCCGTGGGCGGCTACACCTTC. Its protein product is CSAMIQAVGGYTF.

V is TRBV7-9 and J is TRBJ2-7; maybe TRBD2 (5 bases). The CDR3 has 17 amino acids. Looked up from germline, CDR1 is SEHNR and CDR2 is FQNEAQ (reference sequence). V shed 0 bases and J shed 3 bases, with 18 bases lying between them. The CDR3 DNA is TGTGCCAGCAGCTTAGCAACGGGGAACTACGGCCACTACGAGCAGTACTTC. This translates into CASSLATGNYGHYEQYF.

This chain joins TRBV19 and TRBJ2-5; TRBD2 agrees at 10 bases. This CDR3 comprises 15 residues. V shed 4 bases and J 3 bases; nucleotides not matched to a gene: 5. The V gene's germline CDR1 is LNHDA and CDR2 SQIVND (reference sequence). The CDR3 DNA follows: TGTGCCAGTAGTACCCAAGGACTAGCGGAAGAGACCCAGTACTTC. Residues: CASSTQGLAEETQYF.

This clone appeared a few times. This chain links TRBV18 with TRBJ2-7; tentatively, D is TRBD2 (5 bases). Looked up from germline, CDR1 is KGHSH and CDR2 is LQKENI. V shed 2 bases and J shed 4 bases, with 9 bases lying between them. The CDR3 covers 13 residues. CDR3 DNA: TGTGCCAGCTCACCAGTCGGGGTTTACGAGCAGTACTTC. It is translated as CASSPVGVYEQYF. Drawing the rest from reference TRBV18 and TRBJ2-7, the complete variable domain is NAGVMQNPRHLVRRRGQEARLRCSPMKGHSHVYWYRQLPEEGLKFMVYLQKENIIDESGMPKERFSAEFPKEGPSILRIQQVVRGDSAAYFCASSPVGVYEQYFGPGTRLTVT.

The V and J genes are TRBV6-5 and TRBJ2-7, with D unclear. Trimming stripped 0 bases from V and 2 bases from J, with 14 bases between. From germline, CDR1 is MNHEY and CDR2 SVGAGI. The CDR3 spans 16 residues. CDR3 DNA sequence: TGTGCCAGCAGTTACTCGGAACCGACTCGCGCCTACGAGCAGTACTTC. It codes for CASSYSEPTRAYEQYF.

The V gene is TRBV19, the J gene TRBJ1-2, with TRBD1 as a possible D gene (5 bases). V lost 9 bases and J 4 bases, leaving 15 bases between the germline ends. This CDR3 is built from 13 residues. In germline, CDR1 is LNHDA, CDR2 SQIVND (reference sequence). CDR3 nucleotide sequence: TGTGCCAGCACGCCCCAGGGTGGCTATGGCTACACCTTC. Translated: CASTPQGGYGYTF.

This chain links TRBV25-1 with TRBJ2-7; 8 nucleotides align to TRBD1. The CDR3 has 15 amino acids. Trimming took 3 bases from V and 2 from J; bases not matched to a gene: 6. CDR1 is MGHDK and CDR2 is SYGVNS in the germline V gene. The DNA of the CDR3 is TGTGCCAGCAGTGACAGGGGGCTATTTCCCTACGAGCAGTACTTC. Protein: CASSDRGLFPYEQYF.

The rearrangement links TRBV10-3 to TRBJ2-1; 8 nucleotides align to TRBD2. Germline-derived CDR1 and CDR2 are ENHRY and SYGVKD. With V trimmed by 6 bases and J by 5 bases, 9 bases remained unmatched. The CDR3 sequence is 15 residues long. The CDR3 spells CAISRLAGGNNEQFF. CDR3 nucleotides: TGTGCCATCAGCCGATTGGCGGGAGGCAACAATGAGCAGTTCTTC.

This clone was counted a few times. The chain employs TRBV7-2 and TRBJ2-7; D gene ambiguous. The CDR3 sequence is 14 residues long. Deletions cut 2 bases from V and 0 bases from J, with 8 bases between. CDR1 and CDR2 from the germline V gene are SGHTA and FQGNSA. The CDR3 loop is CASSLTRSSYEQYF. The CDR3 DNA sequence: TGTGCCAGCAGCTTAACAAGGAGCTCCTACGAGCAGTACTTC.

V and J are TRBV2 and TRBJ1-1; a weak D match, TRBD1 (5 bases). CDR1 SNHLY and CDR2 FYNNEI come from the germline V gene. V was trimmed by 6 bases and J by 6 bases, leaving 8 bases between them. The CDR3 loop spans 11 amino acids. The CDR3 region is CASRGGAEAFF. Here the CDR3 DNA reads TGTGCCAGCAGGGGGGGAGCTGAAGCTTTCTTT.

This clone was picked up one time. The gene calls are TRBV9 and TRBJ2-7; 7 bases agree with TRBD1. Trimming at V came to 4 bases and at J to 2 bases, leaving 6 bases not matched to a gene. The CDR3 has 14 amino acids. The germline gives CDR1 SGDLS, CDR2 YYNGEE. The chain's CDR3 is CASSRQGSTYEQYF. CDR3 DNA: TGTGCCAGCAGCCGACAGGGCTCAACCTACGAGCAGTACTTC.

The rearrangement joins TRBV21-1 to TRBJ2-2; no DNA check was done on the table's D call, TRBD2. TRBV21-1 is annotated as a pseudogene. The CDR3 length is 18 residues. In DNA, the CDR3 is TGTGCCAGCAGCAAGCCATCAGCGGATACCAACAACACCGGGGAGCTGTTTTTT. Amino acids: CASSKPSADTNNTGELFF.

This chain connects TRBV16 to TRBJ2-1, with 12 bases identical to TRBD2. The germline V gene has CDR1 KGHSY and CDR2 FQNENV. Losses at the gene ends were 7 bases for V and 6 bases for J; bases not matched to a gene: 10. This CDR3 spans 16 amino acids. CDR3 residues: CASNNLAGGEGNEQFF. CDR3 bases: TGTGCCAGCAACAACCTAGCGGGAGGGGAAGGCAATGAGCAGTTCTTC.

This chain joins TRBV19 and TRBJ1-5; the D gene is possibly TRBD1 (5 bases). Germline V gives CDR1 LNHDA, CDR2 SQIVND (reference sequence). The CDR3 is 15 residues long. V was pared by 5 bases and J by 5 bases, with 16 bases between. The CDR3 coding sequence is TGTGCCAGTAGTCCCCGGCAGGGTCCGTATCAGCCCCAGCATTTT. Its translation: CASSPRQGPYQPQHF.

The chain carries TRBV9 and TRBJ1-1; the match to TRBD1 covers 7 bases. With 4 bases clipped from V and 7 bases from J, the junction kept 7 bases outside the gene matches. Germline-derived CDR1 and CDR2 are SGDLS and YYNGEE. The CDR3 spans 13 residues. The chain's CDR3 is CASSPTGTGEAFF. Here the CDR3 DNA reads TGTGCCAGCAGCCCGACAGGGACGGGTGAAGCTTTCTTT.

V gene TRBV28 combines with J gene TRBJ2-7; 9 bases align to TRBD2. The CDR3 has 15 amino acids. V dropped 5 bases and J dropped 6; count of bases not matched to a gene: 11. In germline, CDR1 is MDHEN, CDR2 SYDVKM. CDR3 protein: CASSVSGSPRGEQYF. The CDR3 region has the DNA TGTGCCAGCAGTGTTAGCGGGAGCCCTCGGGGCGAGCAGTACTTC.

The chain combines TRBV28 with TRBJ2-7, with 7 bases fitting TRBD2. This CDR3 is 18 amino acids long. Looked up from germline, CDR1 is MDHEN and CDR2 is SYDVKM. The J segment lost 5 bases and the V segment lost 4 bases, leaving 20 bases of the junction unmatched. For the CDR3, the DNA is TGTGCCAGCAGTTCGATGGGGTTGGGGAGGGCCAAGGGGAACGAGCAGTACTTC. This gives the protein CASSSMGLGRAKGNEQYF.